Below are 6 T cell receptor beta chains sequenced from a single sample in a study of shared T cell receptors in the human thymus (dated by TCRdb to the early 2020s). Receptors were amplified or captured by the immunoSEQ multiplex PCR assay. The immuneACCESS repertoire file appears here via TCRdb, limited to in-frame rearrangements. These files lack a portion of the clones; in checked studies, under half of the deficit traces to unresolved V genes, and the cause of the others is not known. This sample lists about 380,000 clones; about 95% were detected once. The top ten clonotypes cover approximately 0.02% of the sample. Sample: thymocytes. The receptors were sampled from a human donor.

This clone appeared a few times. The J gene is TRBJ1-2, the V gene TRBV28, with TRBD1 identical over 8 bases. Germline CDR1 is MDHEN and CDR2 is SYDVKM. There are 13 residues in the CDR3. Trimming cost V 5 bases and J 4 bases; bases outside gene matches: 3. The CDR3 DNA reads TGTGCCAGCAGTCCGGACAGGGCCTATGGCTACACCTTC. This codes for CASSPDRAYGYTF.

This chain links TRBV30 with TRBJ2-7; D is possibly TRBD1 (6 bases). Germline values: CDR1 GTSNPN, CDR2 SVGIG (reference sequence). The V end was cut by 1 base, the J end by 0 bases, with 10 bases between. This CDR3 is 14 amino acids long. This CDR3 reads CAWSGQEGSYEQYF. The CDR3 DNA reads as TGTGCCTGGAGTGGACAGGAAGGCTCCTACGAGCAGTACTTC. The whole variable domain, remainder taken from reference TRBV30 and TRBJ2-7, is SQTIHQWPATLVQPVGSPLSLECTVEGTSNPNLYWYRQAAGRGLQLLFYSVGIGQISSEVPQNLSASRPQDRQFILSSKKLLLSDSGFYLCAWSGQEGSYEQYFGPGTRLTVT.

In DNA, the CDR3 is TGTGCCAGCAGTGAAGGGACTAGCGATAGCACCGGGGAGCTGTTTTTT. Encoded protein: CASSEGTSDSTGELFF. The chain links TRBV2 to TRBJ2-2, with 9 bases aligning to TRBD2. The CDR3 has 16 amino acids. The germline V gene encodes CDR1 SNHLY and CDR2 FYNNEI. Trimming took 1 base from V and 4 from J; bases not matched to a gene: 4.

The chain uses TRBV7-6 and TRBJ2-5; perhaps D is TRBD1 or TRBD2 (5 bases each). V shed 7 bases and J shed 5 bases, with 32 bases lying between them. In germline, CDR1 is SGHVS, CDR2 FNYEAQ. The CDR3 has 19 residues. DNA of the CDR3: TGTGCCAGCAACCGGGACCATCGGTTTGGAAGATTGGGACCGGAGACCCAGTACTTC. This encodes CASNRDHRFGRLGPETQYF.

V gene TRBV6-6 combines with J gene TRBJ2-1; TRBD2 agrees at 7 bases. Trimming at V came to 0 bases and at J to 6 bases, leaving 8 bases not matched to a gene. In germline, CDR1 is MNHNY, CDR2 SVGAGI (reference sequence). The CDR3 spans 16 residues. CDR3 DNA sequence: TGTGCCAGCAGTTACTCCTCTAGCGGAGGCGGCAATGAGCAGTTCTTC. Protein sequence: CASSYSSSGGGNEQFF.

This clone occurred a few times. V and J are TRBV11-1 and TRBJ2-1; D remains ambiguous. V lost 5 bases to trimming and J lost 10 bases, with 12 bases between them. CDR1 is SGHAT and CDR2 is FQDESV in the germline V gene (reference sequence). The CDR3 consists of 12 residues. CDR3 sequence reads: CASSPFLNEQFF. Written as DNA, the CDR3 is TGTGCCAGCAGCCCCTTCCTGAACGAGCAGTTCTTC.